This T cell receptor beta chain appears in the sequencing data of a study of technical replicates of blood from several donors. This CDR3 contains 16 residues. The ends were cut back, 0 bases at V and 7 bases at J, with 18 bases in the middle. CDR1 is SEHNR and CDR2 is FQNEAQ in the germline V gene (reference sequence). Method: immunoSEQ multiplex PCR; TCRdb's copy keeps in-frame clones and lacks some. The sample consists of under 90,000 clones, around 94% of them appearing once. The clonotype comes from a human donor in good health. Sequences were obtained from T cells isolated from PBMCs. This chain uses TRBV7-9 with TRBJ1-2; unclear D gene. The DNA for the CDR3 is TGTGCCAGCAGCTTAGCCCGAGGGCCCAACGGCGCTGGCTACACCTTC. Amino acid sequence: CASSLARGPNGAGYTF. Variable domain in full (rest from reference TRBV7-9 and TRBJ1-2): DTGVSQNPRHKITKRGQNVTFRCDPISEHNRLYWYRQTLGQGPEFLTYFQNEAQLEKSRLLSDRFSAERPKGSFSTLEIQRTEQGDSAMYLCASSLARGPNGAGYTFGSGTRLTVV.